This T cell receptor beta chain was sequenced for a study of T cell responses to AZD1222 COVID-19 vaccine. Repertoires were generated with immunoSEQ multiplex PCR, while TCRdb's copy carries only in-frame clones and drops some. There are 120,000 to 150,000 clones in the sample; about 86% occur only once, and approximately 5% lies in the top ten. Trimming took off 3 bases at V and 2 bases at J, with 10 bases between the two ends. The CDR3 covers 15 residues. CDR1 and CDR2 (germline): MGHRA, YSYEKL. Sequencing used peripheral blood, obtained 28 days after the second AZD1222 dose. The chain has TRBV4-1 and TRBJ2-2; no clear D. This clonotype was obtained from an adult who received the AZD1222 COVID-19 vaccine. This CDR3 reads CASSHIFINTGELFF. The CDR3 DNA is TGCGCCAGCAGCCATATTTTCATCAACACCGGGGAGCTGTTTTTT.